Shown below are 17 T cell receptor beta chains from a single sample sequenced in a study of shared clonotypes between healthy human individuals. The table came from immunoSEQ multiplex PCR; TCRdb's copy has only in-frame clones and leaves some out. The table has 450,000 to 500,000 clones, 79% seen once. The sequenced sample consisted of PBMCs. The receptors stem from a woman between 40 and 55 years old in good health. Some clones in this sample may be carry-over from other donors' samples.

CDR3 residues: CASSLGFRVGNTEAFF. The DNA of the CDR3 is TGTGCCAGCAGCCTAGGCTTCAGGGTTGGAAACACTGAAGCTTTCTTT. The chain has TRBV5-5 and TRBJ1-1; D perhaps matches TRBD1 (5 bases). Germline lookup yields CDR1 SGHKS and CDR2 YYEKEE (reference sequence). Trimming removed 4 bases at V and 2 bases at J, with 18 bases between. The CDR3 has 16 amino acids.

The CDR3 loop is CASSKVTLSSETQYF. The CDR3 DNA reads TGTGCCAGCAGTAAAGTCACGCTTTCTTCGGAGACCCAGTACTTC. The chain uses TRBV2 and TRBJ2-5, with D hard to call. The V gene's germline CDR1 is SNHLY and CDR2 FYNNEI. The CDR3 covers 15 residues. Trimming took off 5 bases at V and 5 bases at J, with 18 bases between the two ends.

In the case of this clone: Distinct nucleotide sequences in the sample also encode this CDR3. The chain joins TRBV27 to TRBJ1-1; TRBD1 matches 8 bases. CDR1 is MNHEY, CDR2 SMNVEV, per germline (reference sequence). This CDR3 has 15 amino acids. With V trimmed by 5 bases and J by 9 bases, 14 bases remained unmatched. The CDR3 here is CASSPGTGRPIKAFF. As DNA, the CDR3 is TGTGCCAGCAGTCCTGGGACAGGCCGGCCCATAAAAGCTTTCTTT.

This sequence joins TRBV6-1 and TRBJ2-2; D call uncertain. The CDR3 has 13 residues. Germline V lookup: CDR1 MNHNS, CDR2 SASEGT. V gave up 7 bases and J gave up 1 base, with 7 bases separating them. The CDR3 reads CASTLRNTGELFF. In DNA form, the CDR3 reads TGTGCCAGCACATTAAGGAACACCGGGGAGCTGTTTTTT.

The chain carries TRBV5-4 and TRBJ2-5, with D possibly TRBD1 on 6 matching bases. Germline V gene data show CDR1 as SGHNT and CDR2 as YYREEE (reference sequence). The CDR3 loop spans 15 amino acids. V gave up 0 bases and J gave up 5 bases, with 14 bases separating them. In nucleotides, the CDR3 is TGTGCCAGCAGCTTGGAAGTGGGGGCGCGGGAGACCCAGTACTTC. Residues: CASSLEVGARETQYF. The full variable domain, in which reference TRBV5-4 and TRBJ2-5 provide the parts outside the CDR3, is ETGVTQSPTHLIKTRGQQVTLRCSSQSGHNTVSWYQQALGQGPQFIFQYYREEENGRGNFPPRFSGLQFPNYSSELNVNALELDDSALYLCASSLEVGARETQYFGPGTRLLVL.

V usage is TRBV2 and J usage is TRBJ2-1; perhaps TRBD1 as D (6 bases). The ends were cut back, 6 bases at V and 0 bases at J, with 12 bases in the middle. The CDR3 is 15 residues long. From germline, CDR1 is SNHLY and CDR2 FYNNEI. CDR3 region: CASREPRGSYNEQFF. The CDR3 DNA reads as TGTGCCAGCAGAGAGCCCAGGGGCTCCTACAATGAGCAGTTCTTC.

This clone was seen only once. The same CDR3 is also encoded by other DNA sequences in this sample. The chain joins TRBV7-9 to TRBJ2-3, with TRBD2 as a possible D gene (5 bases). Germline values: CDR1 SEHNR, CDR2 FQNEAQ (reference sequence). V shed 9 bases and J shed 6 bases, with 7 bases lying between them. The CDR3 totals 10 residues. The CDR3 reads CASRRDTQYF. The CDR3 coding sequence is TGTGCCAGTAGGAGGGATACGCAGTATTTT.

For this clone: Additional DNA sequences in this sample encode the identical CDR3. The V and J genes are TRBV5-6 and TRBJ1-1; 8 bases line up with TRBD1. V dropped 0 bases and J dropped 1; count of bases not matched to a gene: 8. The CDR3 sequence is 17 residues long. CDR1 SGHDT and CDR2 YYEEEE come from the germline V gene. Here the CDR3 reads CASSLALTGEKNTEAFF. Written as DNA, the CDR3 is TGTGCCAGCAGCTTGGCGTTGACAGGGGAAAAGAACACTGAAGCTTTCTTT.

This clone was seen only once. The CDR3 loop is CAWSPGVADTQYF. CDR3 nucleotide sequence: TGTGCCTGGAGCCCGGGAGTGGCGGATACGCAGTATTTT. This chain uses TRBV30 with TRBJ2-3, with D tentatively TRBD2 (6 bases). Trimming removed 3 bases at V and 6 bases at J, with 13 bases between. The CDR3 is 13 amino acids. CDR1 and CDR2 (germline): GTSNPN, SVGIG (reference sequence).

The chain couples TRBV28 to TRBJ2-1, with D maybe TRBD2 (6 bases). Deletions cut 5 bases from V and 8 bases from J, with 22 bases between. Germline values: CDR1 MDHEN, CDR2 SYDVKM. CDR3 length: 16 residues. In DNA form, the CDR3 reads TGTGCCAGCAGTCGTGGGGTTCTTGCGGGGCGGGATGAGCAGTTCTTC. This sequence encodes CASSRGVLAGRDEQFF.

This clone was counted once. The chain has TRBV19 and TRBJ2-5; D may match TRBD1 or TRBD2 (5 bases each). Trimming cost V 5 bases and J 2 bases, with 12 bases left between them. Germline V gene sequence: CDR1 LNHDA, CDR2 SQIVND (reference sequence). This CDR3 spans 14 amino acids. This CDR3 is CASSGRDGQETQYF. CDR3 DNA sequence: TGTGCCAGTAGTGGCCGGGACGGTCAAGAGACCCAGTACTTC.

Note on this clone: One junction end disagrees with the germline gene, perhaps due to a read error. This rearrangement joins TRBV6-5 to TRBJ1-5; D is undetermined. The CDR3 loop spans 14 amino acids. Per germline, CDR1 MNHEY and CDR2 SVGAGI. This CDR3 reads CASAREPSYQPQHF. CDR3 in DNA: TGTGCCAGCGCCCGGGAACCTAGCTATCAGCCCCAGCATTTT.

This clone showed up just a few times. Germline and junction disagree at one end, which may indicate a read error. The gene calls are TRBV18 and TRBJ2-7; TRBD2 might be the D (6 bases). This CDR3 is 19 amino acids long. Germline loops: CDR1 KGHSH, CDR2 LQKENI. CDR3 in DNA: TGTGCCAGCGCACCCGAAAAGTGGGGGGTAAAACAGTTCCCCTACGAGCAGTACTTC. As protein: CASAPEKWGVKQFPYEQYF.

J is TRBJ1-2 and V is TRBV6-1, with TRBD1 identical over 8 bases. With 6 bases clipped from V and 7 bases from J, the junction kept 7 bases outside the gene matches. The CDR3 length is 13 residues. Germline CDR1 reads MNHNS; CDR2 reads SASEGT. CDR3 coding DNA: TGTGCCAGCAGCTCCAGGGGGCGTGGTGGCTACACCTTC. This encodes CASSSRGRGGYTF.

The chain joins TRBV18 to TRBJ1-2, with unresolved D. The V end was cut by 0 bases, the J end by 4 bases, with 9 bases between. The CDR3 spans 14 residues. In germline, CDR1 is KGHSH, CDR2 LQKENI. DNA for the CDR3: TGTGCCAGCTCACCACCGTCGGGGATCTATGGCTACACCTTC. Translating it yields CASSPPSGIYGYTF.

This rearrangement joins TRBV29-1 to TRBJ1-1; D not certain. The CDR3 consists of 13 residues. Germline CDR1 SQVTM, CDR2 ANQGSEA. V gave up 3 bases and J gave up 3 bases, with 11 bases separating them. The CDR3 sequence: CSVERTRDTEAFF. The CDR3 DNA reads TGCAGCGTTGAGAGGACGCGGGACACTGAAGCTTTCTTT.

The rearrangement links TRBV20-1 to TRBJ2-2, with TRBD1 as a possible D gene (5 bases). This CDR3 region has 11 residues. V shed 7 bases and J shed 3 bases, with 6 bases lying between them. Germline CDR1 DFQATT, CDR2 SNEGSKA (reference sequence). CDR3 coding DNA: TGCAGTGAGGGGTACACCGGGGAGCTGTTTTTT. Translation: CSEGYTGELFF.